The 31 T cell receptor beta chains presented below share a single source sample, sequenced in a study of PD-L1 blockade in urothelial cancer (dated by TCRdb to about 2017). This specimen's time point label, per the study, means: peripheral blood 6 weeks after treatment start. Library preparation used the immunoSEQ multiplex PCR assay. TCRdb obtained this table from immuneACCESS and retained in-frame rearrangements with V and J assigned. These tables miss some clones; where compared with another copy, unresolved V genes account for less than half of the shortfall, and the remainder is unexplained. This sample is represented by tens of thousands of clones; roughly 90% of them were singletons. The biggest ten clones account for about 0.91% of the sample. This specimen was PBMCs, taken around atezolizumab (anti-PD-L1) treatment. The origin of the receptors is a woman over 75 with urothelial cancer.

The genes are TRBV27 and TRBJ2-3, with 13 bases that match TRBD2. J lost 6 bases, V lost 3 bases, and 9 bases had no gene match. The CDR3 extends over 17 amino acids. Per the germline V gene, CDR1 is MNHEY and CDR2 is SMNVEV (reference sequence). For the CDR3, the DNA is TGTGCCAGCAGTTTCCTCGGACTAGCGGGAGAGTCGGATACGCAGTATTTT. Protein product: CASSFLGLAGESDTQYF.

This chain uses TRBV29-1 with TRBJ1-1, with D maybe TRBD1 (5 bases). CDR3 size: 14 residues. V lost 5 bases and J 1 base, leaving 14 bases between the germline ends. In germline, CDR1 is SQVTM, CDR2 ANQGSEA. The CDR3 DNA is TGCAGCGTTAATGGGGCAGGTCGGAACACTGAAGCTTTCTTT. It translates to CSVNGAGRNTEAFF.

CDR3 amino acids: CASSLSSGGLQETQYF. DNA of the CDR3: TGCGCCAGCAGCTTGAGTTCAGGGGGCCTTCAAGAGACCCAGTACTTC. The J gene is TRBJ2-5, the V gene TRBV5-1; 8 nucleotides align to TRBD1. J was trimmed by 2 bases and V by 1 base; bases with no gene match: 7. This CDR3 is 16 amino acids long. CDR1 is SGHRS and CDR2 is YFSETQ in the germline V gene. Full variable domain (missing parts from reference TRBV5-1 and TRBJ2-5): KAGVTQTPRYLIKTRGQQVTLSCSPISGHRSVSWYQQTPGQGLQFLFEYFSETQRNKGNFPGRFSGRQFSNSRSEMNVSTLELGDSALYLCASSLSSGGLQETQYFGPGTRLLVL.

V and J are TRBV10-3 and TRBJ2-2; TRBD1 matches at 8 bases. Germline loops: CDR1 ENHRY, CDR2 SYGVKD. After removal of 2 bases from V and 3 bases from J, the junction contained 5 bases not matched to a gene. The CDR3 is made up of 16 amino acids. The CDR3 protein is CAISEPGTGDTGELFF. In nucleotides, the CDR3 is TGTGCCATCAGTGAGCCCGGGACAGGCGACACCGGGGAGCTGTTTTTT.

The rearrangement joins TRBV10-3 to TRBJ1-2; 7 nucleotides match TRBD1. This CDR3 is built from 14 residues. The junction had 12 bases not matched to a gene; V was cut back by 6 bases and J by 8 bases. The germline V gene has CDR1 ENHRY and CDR2 SYGVKD. CDR3 amino acids: CAIRDGPPGGGYTF. Here the CDR3 DNA reads TGTGCCATCAGGGACGGACCCCCAGGGGGAGGCTACACCTTC.

The V call is TRBV6-5, the J call TRBJ1-1, with TRBD1 as a possible D gene (5 bases). Germline V CDR1 and CDR2: MNHEY, SVGAGI. This CDR3 spans 15 amino acids. V shed 6 bases and J shed 3 bases, with 17 bases lying between them. CDR3 protein: CASRYMTPGHTEAFF. The CDR3, as DNA: TGTGCCAGCAGGTATATGACACCAGGGCACACTGAAGCTTTCTTT.

V and J are TRBV2 and TRBJ2-1; 14 bases are shared with TRBD2. With 7 bases clipped from V and 8 bases from J, the junction kept 7 bases outside the gene matches. CDR3 length equals 15 residues. Germline-derived CDR1 and CDR2 are SNHLY and FYNNEI. The CDR3 region has the DNA TGTGCCAGCACCCCGACTAGCGGGAGGGCCGATGAGCAGTTCTTC. Amino acids: CASTPTSGRADEQFF.

V usage is TRBV19 and J usage is TRBJ2-6; 12 bases fit TRBD1. The CDR3 extends over 19 amino acids. Losses at the gene ends were 6 bases for V and 0 bases for J; bases not matched to a gene: 9. CDR1 is LNHDA and CDR2 is SQIVND in the germline V gene (reference sequence). The chain's CDR3 is CASSGPPGQGASGANVLTF. The CDR3 DNA sequence: TGTGCCAGTAGCGGGCCCCCGGGACAGGGGGCCTCTGGGGCCAACGTCCTGACTTTC.

The chain employs TRBV19 and TRBJ2-1; 11 bases are a match to TRBD2. Germline-derived CDR1 and CDR2 are LNHDA and SQIVND (reference sequence). V lost 6 bases, J lost 4 bases, and 5 bases stayed unmatched. The CDR3 spans 15 residues. The CDR3 region has the DNA TGTGCCAGTAGGGTAGCGGGAGGGCTTTACAATGAGCAGTTCTTC. Translating it yields CASRVAGGLYNEQFF.

The genes are TRBV5-1 and TRBJ2-3, with D unclear. CDR3 length equals 14 residues. V lost 0 bases to trimming and J lost 0 bases, with 5 bases between them. Germline V gives CDR1 SGHRS, CDR2 YFSETQ. The CDR3 nucleotides are TGCGCCAGCAGCTTGGTTCAGAGCACAGATACGCAGTATTTT. Translating it yields CASSLVQSTDTQYF.

The chain has TRBV7-9 and TRBJ1-2; D might be TRBD1 (6 bases). Germline loops: CDR1 SEHNR, CDR2 FQNEAQ (reference sequence). The CDR3 extends over 14 amino acids. With 1 base removed from V and 4 bases from J, the gap between germline ends came to 10 bases. The CDR3 nucleotides are TGTGCCAGCAGCTTAGGACAGGATGGCTATGGCTACACCTTC. Translated, it gives CASSLGQDGYGYTF. The full variable domain, completed using reference TRBV7-9 and TRBJ1-2, is DTGVSQNPRHKITKRGQNVTFRCDPISEHNRLYWYRQTLGQGPEFLTYFQNEAQLEKSRLLSDRFSAERPKGSFSTLEIQRTEQGDSAMYLCASSLGQDGYGYTFGSGTRLTVV.

The gene calls are TRBV4-2 and TRBJ2-6; maybe TRBD2 (5 bases). Germline lookup yields CDR1 LGHNA and CDR2 YNFKEQ. This CDR3 spans 18 amino acids. V lost 0 bases and J lost 3, with 15 bases in between. CDR3: CASSQEHRGSGGANVLTF. The CDR3 DNA sequence: TGTGCCAGCAGCCAAGAACATCGGGGTTCTGGTGGGGCCAACGTCCTGACTTTC.

V is TRBV5-6 and J is TRBJ2-1; D may be TRBD1 (5 bases). The V end was cut by 2 bases, the J end by 6 bases, with 15 bases between. The length of the CDR3 is 15 residues. Germline assignment: CDR1 SGHDT and CDR2 YYEEEE. DNA of the CDR3: TGTGCCAGCAGCTTCCGGTCAAGGGGTCCCAATGAGCAGTTCTTC. This encodes CASSFRSRGPNEQFF.

CDR3 sequence (DNA): TGTGCCAGTAGGACCCGAGGCGCTGGAAACACCATATATTTT. Amino acid sequence: CASRTRGAGNTIYF. This rearrangement joins TRBV19 to TRBJ1-3, with D uncertain. Germline CDR1 and CDR2: LNHDA and SQIVND (reference sequence). V was pared by 6 bases and J by 2 bases, with 11 bases between. This CDR3 is 14 amino acids long.

The chain is built from TRBV7-3 and TRBJ2-2; D is uncertain. Between the trimmed V and J ends, which lost 6 bases and 2 bases, there was a span of 10 bases. Germline loops: CDR1 SGHTA, CDR2 FQGTGA. There are 14 residues in the CDR3. Written as DNA, the CDR3 is TGTGCCAGCAGACAACCGACTAACACCGGGGAGCTGTTTTTT. As protein: CASRQPTNTGELFF.

The count of this clone is one. The J gene is TRBJ2-1, the V gene TRBV19; TRBD2 agrees at 7 bases. The CDR3 covers 14 residues. The germline CDR1 and CDR2 sequences are LNHDA and SQIVND (reference sequence). The V and J ends lost 2 bases and 12 bases, in that order; junction bases with no gene match: 10. The CDR3 reads CASSINQRGSGQFF. The CDR3 region has the DNA TGTGCCAGTAGTATAAATCAGCGCGGGAGTGGGCAGTTCTTC.

The chain recombines TRBV9 with TRBJ1-2; TRBD1 matches at 7 bases. The CDR3 loop spans 12 amino acids. Germline CDR1 and CDR2: SGDLS and YYNGEE. V was pared by 4 bases and J by 8 bases, with 5 bases of the junction left unmatched. The CDR3 DNA follows: TGTGCCAGCAGCACCCACAGGGGCGGCTACACCTTC. It codes for CASSTHRGGYTF. Together with reference TRBV9 and TRBJ1-2, the CDR3 gives the full variable domain: DSGVTQTPKHLITATGQRVTLRCSPRSGDLSVYWYQQSLDQGLQFLIQYYNGEERAKGNILERFSAQQFPDLHSELNLSSLELGDSALYFCASSTHRGGYTFGSGTRLTVV.

The V and J genes are TRBV6-5 and TRBJ2-7, with D uncertain. CDR3 length equals 11 residues. Germline loops: CDR1 MNHEY, CDR2 SVGAGI. Deletions cut 5 bases from V and 4 bases from J, with 6 bases between. The CDR3: CASSTNYEQYF. The CDR3 DNA sequence: TGTGCCAGCAGTACAAATTACGAGCAGTACTTC.

The genes are TRBV5-1 and TRBJ2-1; 10 nucleotides line up with TRBD2. With V trimmed by 3 bases and J by 3 bases, 3 bases remained unmatched. Per germline, CDR1 SGHRS and CDR2 YFSETQ. The CDR3 contains 15 residues. CDR3 sequence reads: CASSSGLADYNEQFF. The CDR3 DNA reads TGCGCCAGCAGCTCCGGACTAGCGGACTACAATGAGCAGTTCTTC.

The chain links TRBV10-3 to TRBJ1-3; 8 nucleotides match TRBD1. V was clipped by 10 bases and J by 3 bases; unmatched bases: 8. The germline gives CDR1 ENHRY, CDR2 SYGVKD. This CDR3 spans 14 amino acids. CDR3: CATNQGADGNTIYF. The DNA for the CDR3 is TGTGCCACCAACCAGGGGGCTGATGGAAACACCATATATTTT.

This chain joins TRBV19 and TRBJ2-2; D ambiguous. The CDR3 covers 15 residues. The germline gives CDR1 LNHDA, CDR2 SQIVND (reference sequence). V lost 7 bases and J lost 0, with 12 bases in between. The CDR3 nucleotides are TGTGCCAGTAAGGTTGCGGTAGCGAACACCGGGGAGCTGTTTTTT. Its translation is CASKVAVANTGELFF.

The V gene is TRBV6-1, the J gene TRBJ1-2, with unresolved D. V shed 1 base and J shed 7 bases, with 16 bases lying between them. CDR3 length: 15 amino acids. The germline V gene has CDR1 MNHNS and CDR2 SASEGT. CDR3 nucleotides: TGTGCCAGCAGTGAAGGGTCGGCGGGGAGAGTTGGCTACACCTTC. It encodes CASSEGSAGRVGYTF.

The rearrangement joins TRBV9 to TRBJ2-1, with D uncertain. This CDR3 has 16 residues. The V end was cut by 2 bases, the J end by 0 bases, with 12 bases between. The V gene's germline CDR1 is SGDLS and CDR2 YYNGEE. CDR3 DNA: TGTGCCAGCAGCGTGGGCACCCACTCCTCCTACAATGAGCAGTTCTTC. Protein product: CASSVGTHSSYNEQFF.

This clone was picked up one time. The chain is built from TRBV19 and TRBJ2-7; D possibly corresponds to TRBD2 (6 bases). Germline V CDR1 and CDR2: LNHDA, SQIVND (reference sequence). V lost 3 bases and J lost 2, with 8 bases in between. There are 13 residues in the CDR3. For the CDR3, the DNA is TGTGCCAGTAGTATGGCGGGGACCTACGAGCAGTACTTC. Translated, it gives CASSMAGTYEQYF.

The V gene is TRBV10-3, the J gene TRBJ2-1; 7 positions agree with TRBD1. This CDR3 has 16 residues. Germline V gene lookup returns CDR1 ENHRY and CDR2 SYGVKD. The V gene end was trimmed by 4 bases and the J gene end by 5 bases; junction bases not matched to a gene: 11. CDR3 coding DNA: TGTGCCATCAGTGGGAATCAGGGACAGACAGACAATGAGCAGTTCTTC. This encodes CAISGNQGQTDNEQFF.

This rearrangement joins TRBV6-6 to TRBJ1-2; D is perhaps TRBD1 (6 bases). Trimming stripped 5 bases from V and 2 bases from J, with 12 bases between. The CDR3 length is 14 residues. Germline assignment: CDR1 MNHNY and CDR2 SVGAGI (reference sequence). The CDR3 DNA reads as TGTGCCAGCAGTGCGACAGGCGCCAACTATGGCTACACCTTC. This codes for CASSATGANYGYTF.

The chain combines TRBV7-2 with TRBJ2-1; TRBD2 might be the D (6 bases). V lost 3 bases, J lost 2 bases, and 11 bases lay in between. The CDR3 consists of 15 residues. The germline gives CDR1 SGHTA, CDR2 FQGNSA. CDR3: CASSLGGRTYNEQFF. The CDR3 DNA is TGTGCCAGCAGCTTGGGTGGGAGGACCTACAATGAGCAGTTCTTC.

Comment on this clone: Germline is not matched at one junction end, which may reflect a read error. This chain links TRBV14 with TRBJ2-6; TRBD2 is a possible D gene (5 bases). The CDR3 runs 16 residues. The germline V gene encodes CDR1 SGHDN and CDR2 FVKESK. The CDR3 spells CASSHSLGLGPNVLTF. As DNA, the CDR3 is TGTGCCAGCAGCCATTCTCTTGGACTTGGGCCCAACGTCCTGACTTTC.

This sequence joins TRBV2 and TRBJ1-1; 8 bases align to TRBD1. The V gene end was trimmed by 8 bases and the J gene end by 0 bases; junction bases not matched to a gene: 14. Germline V gene sequence: CDR1 SNHLY, CDR2 FYNNEI. This CDR3 comprises 17 residues. The CDR3 protein is CASQEDRGWGLNTEAFF. In DNA form, the CDR3 reads TGTGCCAGCCAAGAAGACAGGGGTTGGGGTTTGAACACTGAAGCTTTCTTT.

V is TRBV19 and J is TRBJ1-1, with D possibly matching TRBD1 (6 bases). The ends were cut back, 5 bases at V and 3 bases at J, with 13 bases in the middle. This CDR3 comprises 14 residues. Germline CDR1 and CDR2: LNHDA and SQIVND (reference sequence). CDR3 nucleotide sequence: TGTGCCAGTAGTCCAGGGGCGCTAGACACTGAAGCTTTCTTT. Translating gives CASSPGALDTEAFF.

The genes are TRBV11-2 and TRBJ2-5; 14 nucleotides agree with TRBD2. With 5 bases clipped from V and 3 bases from J, the junction kept 5 bases outside the gene matches. The CDR3 sequence is 16 residues long. The germline CDR1 and CDR2 sequences are SGHAT and FQNNGV. The DNA of the CDR3 is TGTGCCAGCAGCCAGGGACTAGCGGGAGACAAAGAGACCCAGTACTTC. Translation: CASSQGLAGDKETQYF. Combining the CDR3 with reference TRBV11-2 and TRBJ2-5 gives the whole variable domain EAGVAQSPRYKIIEKRQSVAFWCNPISGHATLYWYQQILGQGPKLLIQFQNNGVVDDSQLPKDRFSAERLKGVDSTLKIQPAKLEDSAVYLCASSQGLAGDKETQYFGPGTRLLVL.